This T cell receptor beta chain was found in a study of cytomegalovirus exposure and HLA in healthy donors. Findings of the study overall: Across all donors, roughly uniform sequencing depth was an assumption of the presence/absence analyses.

Trimming cost V 5 bases and J 4 bases, with 14 bases left between them. The CDR3 runs to 14 residues. Per the germline V gene, CDR1 is SGHVS and CDR2 is FQNEAQ. A multiplex PCR was run with 60 Vbeta primers and 13 Jbeta primers. Sequenced by immunoSEQ multiplex PCR; TCRdb stores in-frame clones only, minus some. The sample totals 200,000 to 250,000 clones. To note about this clone: Its antigen is still unknown.

Sequencing was done on a sample of PBMCs. The rearrangement uses TRBV7-8 and TRBJ1-1; weak D call: TRBD1 (6 bases). The sequence came from a woman in her twenties or thirties in good health and CMV-seropositive. In nucleotides, the CDR3 is TGTGCCAGCAGCCGCCAGGGAGGGGGCACTGAAGCTTTCTTT. This gives the protein CASSRQGGGTEAFF.